These 24 T cell receptor beta chains were sequenced from one sample in a study of vaccination effects on CD4 cells after COVID-19. A 10-day culture period preceded the isolation of CD4+ T cells. Each participant was administered two doses of either the BNT162b2 or the mRNA-1273 vaccine. These TCRs are of unknown antigen specificity. The repertoire was sequenced with immunoSEQ multiplex PCR; TCRdb's copy has only in-frame clones and lacks some. The sample holds 37,000 or so clones, about two thirds seen once. Sequencing was performed on CD4+ T cells from PBMCs cultured without peptide, taken after COVID-19 vaccination. The origin of the receptors is a human donor who received a COVID-19 vaccine.

V gene TRBV5-5 combines with J gene TRBJ2-1; 13 bases are a match to TRBD2. The CDR3 is 15 amino acids. After removal of 6 bases from V and 10 bases from J, the junction contained 10 bases not matched to a gene. Germline V lookup: CDR1 SGHKS, CDR2 YYEKEE (reference sequence). The CDR3: CASTLRLAGGREQFF. In DNA, the CDR3 is TGTGCCAGCACCCTTAGACTAGCGGGGGGCCGCGAGCAGTTCTTC.

The chain carries TRBV30 and TRBJ2-2; 9 bases map to TRBD2. The length of the CDR3 is 15 residues. The junction had 9 bases not matched to a gene; V was cut back by 4 bases and J by 6 bases. CDR1 and CDR2 (germline): GTSNPN, SVGIG (reference sequence). CDR3 residues: CAWTSGGYVAGELFF. DNA for the CDR3: TGTGCCTGGACGAGCGGGGGGTATGTGGCCGGGGAGCTGTTTTTT.

V is TRBV12-3 or TRBV12-4 and J is TRBJ1-4; D is unresolved. V was pared by 5 bases and J by 7 bases, with 8 bases between. This CDR3 region has 12 residues. CDR3 in DNA: TGTGCCAGCAGTACTATCCCTGAAAAACTGTTTTTT. Translation gives CASSTIPEKLFF.

The sample holds a few counts of this clone. The gene calls are TRBV7-2 and TRBJ2-7, with D possibly being TRBD2 (5 bases). The CDR3 is 13 residues long. The germline CDR1 and CDR2 sequences are SGHTA and FQGNSA. The V end lost 7 bases, the J end lost 3 bases, and 13 bases lay between the germline ends. The CDR3 loop reads CASKQRNGYEQYF. The CDR3 coding sequence is TGTGCCAGCAAACAGCGGAACGGCTACGAGCAGTACTTC.

CDR3 region: CASKRGTLNTEAFF. The CDR3 bases are TGTGCCAGCAAAAGAGGGACACTTAACACTGAAGCTTTCTTT. The V call is TRBV28, the J call TRBJ1-1, with D perhaps matching TRBD1 (6 bases). This CDR3 is 14 amino acids long. With 7 bases removed from V and 2 bases from J, the gap between germline ends came to 14 bases. Germline V gene sequence: CDR1 MDHEN, CDR2 SYDVKM.

The chain uses TRBV4-1 and TRBJ2-6, with D uncertain. Germline loops: CDR1 MGHRA, CDR2 YSYEKL. The CDR3 covers 15 residues. Trimming removed 0 bases at V and 2 bases at J, with 5 bases between. DNA for the CDR3: TGCGCCAGCAGCCAAGAGCTCACTGGGGCCAACGTCCTGACTTTC. Protein product: CASSQELTGANVLTF.

The rearrangement joins TRBV7-2 to TRBJ2-5, with 9 positions matching TRBD2. After removal of 0 bases from V and 4 bases from J, the junction contained 3 bases not matched to a gene. Germline V gene lookup returns CDR1 SGHTA and CDR2 FQGNSA. CDR3 length: 15 amino acids. Here the CDR3 DNA reads TGTGCCAGCAGCTTAGCTAGCGGGAGTGGAGAGACCCAGTACTTC. It is translated as CASSLASGSGETQYF.

Of note for this clone: A read error may account for a junction end that differs from germline. The rearrangement joins TRBV11-2 to TRBJ2-1; D is undetermined. CDR3 length: 14 amino acids. CDR1 and CDR2 from the germline V gene are SGHAT and FQNNGV. This chain's CDR3 is CASSLDPEYNEQFF. CDR3 in DNA: TGTGCCAGCAGCCTAGACCCGGAGTACAATGAGCAGTTCTTC.

The chain combines TRBV5-1 with TRBJ2-3; D unclear. V was pared by 0 bases and J by 2 bases, with 7 bases between. CDR3 length equals 14 residues. CDR1 and CDR2 from the germline V gene are SGHRS and YFSETQ. CDR3 sequence reads: CASSLVSDTDTQYF. As DNA, the CDR3 is TGCGCCAGCAGCTTGGTCAGTGACACAGATACGCAGTATTTT.

This clone came up a few times. The chain uses TRBV5-1 and TRBJ2-1, with TRBD2 identical over 15 bases. From germline, CDR1 is SGHRS and CDR2 YFSETQ. The CDR3 length is 16 residues. V shed 2 bases and J 8 bases; nucleotides not matched to a gene: 5. CDR3 amino acids: CASSFGLAGGRDEQFF. CDR3 nucleotides: TGCGCCAGCAGCTTCGGACTAGCGGGAGGGCGCGATGAGCAGTTCTTC.

The genes are TRBV2 and TRBJ2-1; weak D call: TRBD2 (7 bases). V lost 1 base to trimming and J lost 1 base, with 11 bases between them. Germline values: CDR1 SNHLY, CDR2 FYNNEI. This CDR3 contains 16 residues. CDR3 nucleotides: TGTGCCAGCAGTGAAGGGAGGGGGGGATCCTACAATGAGCAGTTCTTC. Translated: CASSEGRGGSYNEQFF.

The sample holds a few counts of this clone. The genes are TRBV30 and TRBJ2-7; perhaps TRBD1 as D (6 bases). The CDR3 has 14 residues. Trimming removed 6 bases at V and 2 bases at J, with 17 bases between. Germline values: CDR1 GTSNPN, CDR2 SVGIG (reference sequence). In DNA, the CDR3 is TGTGCCTGTCCAACAGGGAAGGGACCCTACGAGCAGTACTTC. This gives the protein CACPTGKGPYEQYF. Full variable domain (outside the CDR3, taken from reference TRBV30 and TRBJ2-7): SQTIHQWPATLVQPVGSPLSLECTVEGTSNPNLYWYRQAAGRGLQLLFYSVGIGQISSEVPQNLSASRPQDRQFILSSKKLLLSDSGFYLCACPTGKGPYEQYFGPGTRLTVT.

The chain employs TRBV11-3 and TRBJ2-5, with TRBD2 as a possible D gene (6 bases). Looked up from germline, CDR1 is SGHNT and CDR2 is YENEEA. The V end lost 5 bases, the J end lost 2 bases, and 9 bases lay between the germline ends. The length of the CDR3 is 13 residues. The CDR3 loop is CASSRDSQETQYF. DNA of the CDR3: TGTGCCAGCAGCCGGGACTCTCAAGAGACCCAGTACTTC.

The rearrangement joins TRBV6-5 to TRBJ1-2, with unresolved D. CDR3 length: 16 amino acids. V was cut by 2 bases and J by 0 bases, with 13 bases left in between. CDR1 is MNHEY and CDR2 is SVGAGI in the germline V gene. In DNA, the CDR3 is TGTGCCAGCAGTTACAAAACGACGGAACCTAACTATGGCTACACCTTC. Translation: CASSYKTTEPNYGYTF.

Relative to its sample, this clone is medium-sized (0.01 to 0.1%). The rearrangement links TRBV6-6 to TRBJ2-2; no reliable D call. This CDR3 has 13 residues. Trimming shortened V by 5 bases and J by 6 bases, and 10 bases separated the two germline ends. The V gene's germline CDR1 is MNHNY and CDR2 SVGAGI (reference sequence). Here the CDR3 reads CASSPSRAGELFF. In DNA form, the CDR3 reads TGTGCCAGCAGTCCATCCCGGGCCGGGGAGCTGTTTTTT.

The J gene is TRBJ2-3, the V gene TRBV7-8; no firm D call. CDR3 length: 12 residues. V was shortened by 5 bases and J by 4 bases, with 7 bases between the two germline ends. Germline loops: CDR1 SGHVS, CDR2 FQNEAQ. For the CDR3, the DNA is TGTGCCAGCAGCGGGCGGTCAGATACGCAGTATTTT. This translates into CASSGRSDTQYF.

V gene TRBV29-1 combines with J gene TRBJ2-2, with D perhaps TRBD1 (5 bases). Germline V gene data show CDR1 as SQVTM and CDR2 as ANQGSEA. The length of the CDR3 is 13 residues. V lost 6 bases and J lost 0, with 8 bases in between. Here the CDR3 reads CSVDSPNTGELFF. CDR3 nucleotide sequence: TGCAGCGTCGACAGCCCGAACACCGGGGAGCTGTTTTTT.

This clone was counted between two and nine times. V usage is TRBV2 and J usage is TRBJ1-5; D remains unclear. V shed 4 bases and J shed 4 bases, with 8 bases lying between them. Germline V gene lookup returns CDR1 SNHLY and CDR2 FYNNEI. The CDR3 loop spans 13 amino acids. The CDR3 spells CASSGTENQPQHF. CDR3 nucleotide sequence: TGTGCCAGCAGTGGGACGGAAAATCAGCCCCAGCATTTT.

The J gene is TRBJ2-5, the V gene TRBV6-5, with 7 bases aligning to TRBD1. Trimming cost V 8 bases and J 2 bases; bases outside gene matches: 11. The CDR3 is made up of 15 amino acids. Germline CDR1 and CDR2: MNHEY and SVGAGI. CDR3 coding DNA: TGTGCCAGCGCATACGGGACAGCTCGGCAAGAGACCCAGTACTTC. It yields the protein CASAYGTARQETQYF.

The V gene is TRBV5-6, the J gene TRBJ1-2, with 10 positions matching TRBD1. The V gene end was trimmed by 0 bases and the J gene end by 6 bases; junction bases not matched to a gene: 17. The CDR3 has 19 amino acids. CDR1 and CDR2 from the germline V gene are SGHDT and YYEEEE. CDR3 in amino acids: CASSLVVLGPGTGDNGYTF. The CDR3 DNA reads TGTGCCAGCAGCTTGGTGGTTCTAGGCCCCGGGACAGGGGATAATGGCTACACCTTC.

Only a few counts were recorded for this clone. The rearrangement uses TRBV11-2 and TRBJ2-3; D remains ambiguous. The CDR3 has 18 amino acids. Trimming removed 1 base from V and 0 bases from J, with 17 bases in between. Germline V gene lookup returns CDR1 SGHAT and CDR2 FQNNGV. The CDR3 reads CASSLAVSSRGSTDTQYF. CDR3 nucleotides: TGTGCCAGCAGCTTAGCCGTAAGCAGCCGAGGAAGCACAGATACGCAGTATTTT. Variable domain in full (rest from reference TRBV11-2 and TRBJ2-3): EAGVAQSPRYKIIEKRQSVAFWCNPISGHATLYWYQQILGQGPKLLIQFQNNGVVDDSQLPKDRFSAERLKGVDSTLKIQPAKLEDSAVYLCASSLAVSSRGSTDTQYFGPGTRLTVL.

V and J are TRBV5-1 and TRBJ2-1, with D possibly TRBD1 on 6 matching bases. CDR1 is SGHRS and CDR2 is YFSETQ in the germline V gene. The CDR3 spans 15 residues. Trimming left V 1 base short and J 2 bases short, with 10 bases between. CDR3 amino acids: CASSLSRGTYNEQFF. In DNA, the CDR3 is TGCGCCAGCAGCTTGTCCAGGGGAACCTACAATGAGCAGTTCTTC.

The chain links TRBV9 to TRBJ2-1, with D uncertain. Germline values: CDR1 SGDLS, CDR2 YYNGEE. The CDR3 has 11 amino acids. V was trimmed by 4 bases and J by 10 bases, leaving 9 bases between them. The CDR3 DNA reads TGTGCCAGCAGCCCTCTCCGGGAGCAGTTCTTC. This codes for CASSPLREQFF.

The rearrangement joins TRBV6-6 to TRBJ1-1; D is perhaps TRBD1 (5 bases). V dropped 5 bases and J dropped 10 bases, with 17 bases sitting between them. Per the germline V gene, CDR1 is MNHNY and CDR2 is SVGAGI (reference sequence). The CDR3 loop spans 13 amino acids. The CDR3 region is CASSHGGINSAFF. The CDR3 DNA reads as TGTGCCAGCAGTCACGGGGGTATTAATTCAGCTTTCTTT.